The sequence of this TCR beta chain was determined in a study of T cell responses to AZD1222 COVID-19 vaccine. A remark on this clone: Antigen unknown.

Study outcomes and limitations: It was only after the peak T cell response that any repertoires were sampled. White British ancestry dominated among donors, who included more females, and clonal diversity was possibly underestimated. The reported proportion of spike-specific TCRs targeting unmutated variant regions was nearly half. Baseline seropositives among AZD1222 recipients totaled only 5 to 7.

The V gene's germline CDR1 is MNHEY and CDR2 SVGAGI. The ends were cut back, 5 bases at V and 5 bases at J, with 9 bases in the middle. This CDR3 spans 12 amino acids. Sequencing was performed with immunoSEQ multiplex PCR; in TCRdb, only in-frame clones are kept and a portion is missing. The data contain 150,000 to 180,000 clones, about 86% of them seen just once; the ten biggest clones take up roughly 5.8%. This chain links TRBV6-5 with TRBJ1-2; D is uncertain. Sequencing used peripheral blood, obtained on day 0 of MenACWY control vaccination. The receptor's source is an adult in good health. The chain's CDR3 is CASSLGPYGYTF. DNA for the CDR3: TGTGCCAGCAGTCTGGGCCCGTATGGCTACACCTTC.